This T cell receptor beta chain comes out of a study of blood T cell repertoires in COVID-19. Background on the study: The origin of the acute and convalescent COVID-19 samples was the United States, Italy and Spain.

The V gene's germline CDR1 is MGHDK and CDR2 SYGVNS. V gave up 1 base and J gave up 6 bases, with 12 bases separating them. The CDR3 covers 14 residues. Methods used by the authors: How many nucleated cells were present was estimated from reference gene primer amplification. This table comes from immunoSEQ multiplex PCR, and its TCRdb copy is limited to in-frame clones, with some not included. V, J and clone size were drawn from that table, and D and trimming were deduced from the DNA. Here the sample spans over 80,000 clones, 88% being singletons. The V call is TRBV25-1, the J call TRBJ1-1, with D tentatively TRBD1 (6 bases). The origin of this receptor is a man in his 70s with acute or convalescent COVID-19. Specimen: peripheral blood. The CDR3 spells CASSESWGGAEAFF. The CDR3 DNA follows: TGTGCCAGCAGTGAATCATGGGGGGGCGCTGAAGCTTTCTTT. The whole variable domain, filled in from reference TRBV25-1 and TRBJ1-1, reads EADIYQTPRYLVIGTGKKITLECSQTMGHDKMYWYQQDPGMELHLIHYSYGVNSTEKGDLSSESTVSRIRTEHFPLTLESARPSHTSQYLCASSESWGGAEAFFGQGTRLTVV.